This passage covers 15 T cell receptor beta chains from one sample sequenced in a study of T cells in Graves' hyperthyroidism and ophthalmopathy. The source material, RNA transcripts, was used to amplify TCR beta CDR3 regions. HTBI primers were the set used in a first-round RT-PCR of the TCR CDR3. Using its own MiXCR run on the multiplex PCR reads, TCRdb lists one record per CDR3 protein. The sample has 450,000 to 700,000 distinct CDR3 sequences, around 45% seen once. The sample taken for sequencing was peripheral blood or thyroid tissue (not recorded which). The receptors were sampled from an adult woman with Graves' disease, either hyperthyroidism or ophthalmopathy (not recorded which).

The chain is built from TRBV2 and TRBJ1-5; tentatively, D is TRBD1 (6 bases). CDR3 length: 15 amino acids. V was pared by 6 bases and J by 4 bases, with 16 bases between. Germline assignment: CDR1 SNHLY and CDR2 FYNNEI. CDR3: CASRLQGIGNQPQHF. The CDR3, as DNA: TGTGCCAGCAGGCTACAGGGAATTGGTAATCAGCCCCAGCATTTT.

This chain uses TRBV9 with TRBJ1-2; no clear D. Germline V gene data show CDR1 as SGDLS and CDR2 as YYNGEE. The CDR3 runs to 13 residues. V was trimmed by 1 base and J by 8 bases, leaving 12 bases between them. DNA of the CDR3: TGTGCCAGCAGCGTACAGGATTCGGGGGGCTACACCTTC. Amino acid sequence: CASSVQDSGGYTF.

Ten or more counts support this clonotype. This sequence joins TRBV29-1 and TRBJ2-2; TRBD1 matches at 9 bases. With V trimmed by 7 bases and J by 1 base, 4 bases remained unmatched. CDR1 and CDR2 from the germline V gene are SQVTM and ANQGSEA. CDR3 size: 14 residues. The CDR3 DNA sequence: TGCAGCGCCCAGGGACAGGGGAACACCGGGGAGCTGTTTTTT. Its protein product is CSAQGQGNTGELFF.

Of note for this clonotype: Given the absence of the conserved phenylalanine or tryptophan at the CDR3 end, a read error is likely. The chain recombines TRBV2 with TRBJ1-2, with TRBD1 as a possible D gene (6 bases). The CDR3 loop spans 14 amino acids. Trimming removed 4 bases from V and 0 bases from J, with 9 bases in between. The germline V gene encodes CDR1 SNHLY and CDR2 FYNNEI. Here the CDR3 DNA reads TGTGCCAGCAGTGGGACAGCAACTAACTATGGCTACACCCTC. Its translation is CASSGTATNYGYTL.

This clonotype was recorded at least ten times. The gene calls are TRBV7-9 and TRBJ1-1; a weak D match, TRBD1 (5 bases). The V gene's germline CDR1 is SEHNR and CDR2 FQNEAQ (reference sequence). This CDR3 spans 15 amino acids. V lost 5 bases to trimming and J lost 3 bases, with 16 bases between them. The DNA for the CDR3 is TGTGCCAGCAGCAGTCAGCAGGGTGCGCACACTGAAGCTTTCTTT. The encoded protein is CASSSQQGAHTEAFF.

The CDR3 nucleotides read TGCAGCGTGCTAGCGGGAGGGCCCGGGGAGCTGTTTTTT. Translated: CSVLAGGPGELFF. The chain carries TRBV20-1 and TRBJ2-2, with 12 bases fitting TRBD2. This CDR3 has 13 amino acids. Germline V gene lookup returns CDR1 DFQATT and CDR2 SNEGSKA (reference sequence).

This clonotype was seen many times. This chain's CDR3 is CASAARESNTGELFF. In DNA, the CDR3 is TGTGCCAGCGCGGCGAGGGAGTCGAACACCGGGGAGCTGTTTTTT. The chain employs TRBV6-4 and TRBJ2-2; perhaps TRBD2 as D (5 bases). V shed 8 bases and J shed 0 bases, with 13 bases lying between them. CDR1 MRHNA and CDR2 SNTAGT come from the germline V gene. The CDR3 runs to 15 residues.

There are many counts of this clonotype. The rearrangement uses TRBV7-9 and TRBJ1-2; 8 bases are shared with TRBD1. CDR3 length: 16 amino acids. V dropped 5 bases and J dropped 8; count of bases not matched to a gene: 16. The germline gives CDR1 SEHNR, CDR2 FQNEAQ (reference sequence). The CDR3 DNA follows: TGTGCCAGCAGCCAACGAACGGGACAGGACGGGCACGGCTACACCTTC. Amino acids: CASSQRTGQDGHGYTF.

This chain links TRBV5-1 with TRBJ1-2; D possibly corresponds to TRBD1 (5 bases). The CDR3 sequence is 13 residues long. The ends were cut back, 2 bases at V and 8 bases at J, with 13 bases in the middle. The V gene's germline CDR1 is SGHRS and CDR2 YFSETQ. The CDR3 DNA is TGCGCCAGCAGCTTCGGGACCTCCTACGGCTACACCTTC. This encodes CASSFGTSYGYTF.

This clonotype has only a few counts. The V and J genes are TRBV5-4 and TRBJ2-2; a possible D gene is TRBD1 (6 bases). This CDR3 comprises 15 residues. CDR1 and CDR2 from the germline V gene are SGHNT and YYREEE (reference sequence). V dropped 3 bases and J dropped 1 base, with 10 bases sitting between them. The DNA for the CDR3 is TGTGCCAGCAGCTCCAGGGGTCGGAACACCGGGGAGCTGTTTTTT. Translation gives CASSSRGRNTGELFF.

Notes on this clonotype: A read error may explain this, as a much larger clone is one base away. The V call is TRBV7-9, the J call TRBJ2-2, with D unclear. Trimming took off 7 bases at V and 2 bases at J, with 14 bases between the two ends. The V gene's germline CDR1 is SEHNR and CDR2 FQNEAQ (reference sequence). This CDR3 has 15 residues. The CDR3 DNA reads TGTGCCAGCAACAGCCCGGGCCTTAACACCGGGGAGCTGTTTTTT. Encoded protein: CASNSPGLNTGELFF.

This clonotype was recorded at least ten times. V and J are TRBV6-5 and TRBJ2-6; unclear D gene. Trimming removed 10 bases at V and 0 bases at J, with 13 bases between. Germline loops: CDR1 MNHEY, CDR2 SVGAGI. The CDR3 is 15 residues long. The CDR3 DNA reads as TGTGCCACAAATGGACGGTCCTCTGGGGCCAACGTCCTGACTTTC. This sequence encodes CATNGRSSGANVLTF.

The V and J genes are TRBV7-2 and TRBJ2-1; 7 positions agree with TRBD2. CDR1 is SGHTA and CDR2 is FQGNSA in the germline V gene. The V segment lost 1 base and the J segment 4 bases; nucleotides outside the gene matches: 10. This CDR3 spans 17 amino acids. The CDR3 reads CASSLVPSGVLYNEQFF. The CDR3 DNA is TGTGCCAGCAGCTTAGTTCCTAGCGGAGTGCTATACAATGAGCAGTTCTTC.

V usage is TRBV2 and J usage is TRBJ2-5; no clear D. Germline V gene sequence: CDR1 SNHLY, CDR2 FYNNEI. V was shortened by 5 bases and J by 5 bases, with 12 bases between the two germline ends. The CDR3 runs 13 residues. For the CDR3, the DNA is TGTGCCAGCAGTACGGACGACGGTGAGACCCAGTACTTC. Its protein product is CASSTDDGETQYF.

This clonotype was seen many times. The chain uses TRBV9 and TRBJ2-5; 11 bases agree with TRBD1. The V and J ends lost 3 bases and 5 bases, in that order; junction bases with no gene match: 15. CDR1 and CDR2 (germline): SGDLS, YYNGEE. The CDR3 consists of 18 residues. The CDR3 coding sequence is TGTGCCAGCAGCGCCACACACTGGACAGGGGGCAGTGAGGAGACCCAGTACTTC. Amino acid sequence: CASSATHWTGGSEETQYF.